This TCR beta chain was sequenced in a study of T cells in localized non-small cell lung cancer. Findings and caveats of the study: The study detected a median approximately 55 of the top 100 tumor clones in adjacent lung. Since sequencing was restricted to only one region of the tumor, intratumor heterogeneity remains a possibility.

Sequencing used immunoSEQ multiplex PCR; TCRdb keeps in-frame clones, though not all of them. Among about 78,000 clones listed, 84% were seen once. A single count supports this clone. The antigen remains undetermined. Unmatched junction bases numbered 8, after V lost 4 bases and J lost 0 bases. Germline V CDR1 and CDR2: MDHEN, SYDVKM. The CDR3 runs to 17 residues. The specimen comprised peripheral blood, sampled before any cancer treatment. The chain links TRBV28 to TRBJ1-2, with 10 positions matching TRBD1. The clonotype was recovered from a man between 40 and 70 years old with stage I lung adenocarcinoma. The CDR3 coding sequence is TGTGCCAGCAGTTCATCCGGGACAGGGGAAGCTAACTATGGCTACACCTTC. This codes for CASSSSGTGEANYGYTF.